The rows below give T cell receptor beta chains drawn from one sample of a study of blood T cell repertoires in COVID-19. TCRdb keeps only in-frame clones here, not all; method: immunoSEQ multiplex PCR. This table has tens of thousands of clones, 90% appearing once. The sequenced sample consisted of peripheral blood. The receptor source for this set is a human donor in a cohort sampled during active COVID-19. Both conserved end residues are part of each CDR3. Fields, in order: J gene, clone size, V gene, D gene, CDR3 protein, CDR3 DNA. The D gene is left open where the match is weak. A clone size is listed for some rows: how often the clone was seen (once, few, many), or a class if it is expanded.

J: TRBJ2-6
size: .
V: TRBV7-2
D: .
CDR3: CASSFTGSGVLSGANVLTF
DNA: TGTGCCAGCAGCTTCACAGGGTCCGGGGTACTCTCTGGGGCCAACGTCCTGACTTTC

J: TRBJ2-5
size: .
V: TRBV27
D: TRBD1
CDR3: CASSLKDRIQETQYF
DNA: TGTGCCAGCAGTCTCAAGGACAGGATCCAAGAGACCCAGTACTTC

J: TRBJ2-5
size: .
V: TRBV7-2
D: TRBD2
CDR3: CASSLVVAGGGETQYF
DNA: TGTGCCAGCAGCTTAGTCGTAGCGGGAGGGGGAGAGACCCAGTACTTC

J: TRBJ2-3
size: .
V: TRBV9
D: TRBD2
CDR3: CASSVTLAGDTQYF
DNA: TGTGCCAGCAGCGTCACGCTAGCGGGAGATACGCAGTATTTT

J: TRBJ2-1
size: .
V: TRBV28
D: TRBD1
CDR3: CASTTSGQGYNEQFF
DNA: TGTGCCAGCACCACATCGGGACAGGGTTACAATGAGCAGTTCTTC

J: TRBJ2-1
size: .
V: TRBV21-1
D: .
CDR3: CASSKASGGYNEQFF
DNA: TGTGCCAGCAGCAAAGCCAGCGGGGGGTACAATGAGCAGTTCTTC

J: TRBJ2-5
size: .
V: TRBV7-9
D: .
CDR3: CASSLVRQGKETQYF
DNA: TGTGCCAGCAGCTTAGTTCGGCAGGGAAAAGAGACCCAGTACTTC

J: TRBJ2-2
size: .
V: TRBV7-3
D: TRBD2
CDR3: CASSKGSGGLTGELFF
DNA: TGTGCCAGCAGCAAAGGTTCGGGAGGGCTCACCGGGGAGCTGTTTTTT

J: TRBJ2-1
size: .
V: TRBV24-1
D: TRBD1
CDR3: CATSDLTGTGGYEQFF
DNA: TGTGCCACCAGTGACTTGACTGGGACAGGGGGCTATGAGCAGTTCTTC

J: TRBJ2-2
size: .
V: TRBV7-2
D: .
CDR3: CASSLSPWAIEGGELFF
DNA: TGTGCCAGCAGCTTATCTCCCTGGGCCATAGAAGGCGGGGAGCTGTTTTTT

J: TRBJ2-7
size: .
V: TRBV19
D: .
CDR3: CASSIDLWTTSYEQYF
DNA: TGTGCCAGTAGTATAGATCTTTGGACAACTTCCTACGAGCAGTACTTC

J: TRBJ1-1
size: .
V: TRBV15
D: .
CDR3: CATSRVRATGPTEAFF
DNA: TGTGCCACCAGCAGAGTTAGGGCTACAGGTCCCACTGAAGCTTTCTTT

J: TRBJ1-4
size: .
V: TRBV28
D: .
CDR3: CASSLVAGATNEKLFF
DNA: TGTGCCAGCAGTTTAGTGGCAGGGGCAACTAATGAAAAACTGTTTTTT

J: TRBJ2-2
size: .
V: TRBV6-5
D: TRBD1
CDR3: CASSPGGNTGELFF
DNA: TGTGCCAGCAGTCCAGGGGGCAACACCGGGGAGCTGTTTTTT

J: TRBJ2-2
size: once
V: TRBV24-1
D: .
CDR3: CATSPRLNTGELFF
DNA: TGTGCCACCAGCCCGCGGCTGAACACCGGGGAGCTGTTTTTT

J: TRBJ2-7
size: .
V: TRBV7-2
D: .
CDR3: CASSLALDWEQYF
DNA: TGTGCCAGCAGCTTAGCGCTGGACTGGGAGCAGTACTTC

J: TRBJ2-2
size: .
V: TRBV19
D: TRBD2
CDR3: CAGRLASGGELFF
DNA: TGTGCCGGGAGACTAGCGTCGGGCGGGGAGCTGTTTTTT

J: TRBJ2-5
size: .
V: TRBV5-1
D: .
CDR3: CASSLGRGLGETQYF
DNA: TGCGCCAGCAGCTTGGGCAGGGGATTAGGCGAGACCCAGTACTTC

J: TRBJ2-7
size: .
V: TRBV7-2
D: .
CDR3: CASSLAFGQSYEQYF
DNA: TGTGCCAGCAGCTTAGCGTTCGGACAGAGCTACGAGCAGTACTTC

J: TRBJ2-2
size: .
V: TRBV7-9
D: TRBD1
CDR3: CASSYPRDSPNTGELFF
DNA: TGTGCCAGCAGCTACCCTCGGGACAGTCCGAACACCGGGGAGCTGTTTTTT

J: TRBJ2-3
size: .
V: TRBV7-8
D: TRBD2
CDR3: CASSPPLAGVEDTQYF
DNA: TGTGCCAGCAGCCCTCCCCTGGCGGGAGTCGAAGATACGCAGTATTTT

J: TRBJ1-1
size: .
V: TRBV7-6
D: .
CDR3: CASSRTGGTEAFF
DNA: TGTGCCAGCAGCCGCACAGGTGGCACTGAAGCTTTCTTT

J: TRBJ1-2
size: .
V: TRBV28
D: TRBD1
CDR3: CASSSSGGGYTF
DNA: TGTGCCAGCAGTTCTTCAGGGGGCGGCTACACCTTC

J: TRBJ2-1
size: .
V: TRBV10-3
D: TRBD1
CDR3: CALSGTGAVNEQFF
DNA: TGTGCCTTAAGCGGGACAGGGGCCGTAAATGAGCAGTTCTTC

J: TRBJ2-5
size: .
V: TRBV7-7
D: .
CDR3: CASSLARGGAETQYF
DNA: TGTGCTAGCAGCTTAGCGCGAGGGGGAGCTGAGACCCAGTACTTC

J: TRBJ2-1
size: .
V: TRBV28
D: TRBD2
CDR3: CASRTSGAGYNEQFF
DNA: TGTGCCAGCAGAACAAGCGGGGCCGGGTACAATGAGCAGTTCTTC

J: TRBJ2-1
size: .
V: TRBV11-3
D: TRBD2
CDR3: CASSFTSVGDEQFF
DNA: TGTGCCAGCAGCTTCACTAGCGTGGGCGATGAGCAGTTCTTC

J: TRBJ2-2
size: .
V: TRBV7-9
D: .
CDR3: CASTPGDSSGGELFF
DNA: TGTGCCAGCACCCCTGGGGACTCCTCTGGCGGGGAGCTGTTTTTT

J: TRBJ2-5
size: .
V: TRBV9
D: TRBD1
CDR3: CASSALGQGQGETQYF
DNA: TGTGCCAGCAGCGCCTTGGGACAGGGGCAAGGAGAGACCCAGTACTTC

J: TRBJ2-1
size: .
V: TRBV4-1
D: TRBD2
CDR3: CASSQGLAGEQEQFF
DNA: TGCGCCAGCAGCCAAGGACTAGCGGGAGAACAGGAGCAGTTCTTC

J: TRBJ2-1
size: .
V: TRBV6-6
D: .
CDR3: CASRSGARAGEQFF
DNA: TGTGCCAGCAGGTCAGGGGCCCGGGCGGGTGAGCAGTTCTTC

J: TRBJ1-2
size: once
V: TRBV7-9
D: .
CDR3: CASVGVYGYTF
DNA: TGTGCCAGCGTGGGCGTCTATGGCTACACCTTC

J: TRBJ2-2
size: .
V: TRBV6-1
D: TRBD1
CDR3: CASSEGQGPANTGELFF
DNA: TGTGCCAGCAGTGAAGGACAGGGGCCCGCGAACACCGGGGAGCTGTTTTTT

J: TRBJ2-2
size: .
V: TRBV5-1
D: .
CDR3: CASSLGTGTGELFF
DNA: TGCGCCAGCAGCTTGGGAACAGGAACCGGGGAGCTGTTTTTT

J: TRBJ2-3
size: .
V: TRBV12-3/TRBV12-4
D: .
CDR3: CASSRTIWGGYF
DNA: TGTGCCAGCAGCAGGACAATTTGGGGCGGGTATTTT

J: TRBJ2-7
size: .
V: TRBV6-4
D: .
CDR3: CASSDGRGELYF
DNA: TGTGCCAGCAGTGATGGTCGGGGAGAACTGTACTTC

J: TRBJ1-5
size: .
V: TRBV28
D: .
CDR3: CASRDVTSTDSPQHF
DNA: TGTGCCAGCAGAGACGTGACAAGTACGGACAGCCCCCAGCATTTT

J: TRBJ1-1
size: .
V: TRBV20-1
D: .
CDR3: CSASRGGAFF
DNA: TGCAGTGCTAGCCGGGGGGGAGCTTTCTTT

J: TRBJ2-7
size: .
V: TRBV11-1
D: .
CDR3: CASSLGPSTYEQYF
DNA: TGTGCCAGCAGCTTAGGGCCCTCAACCTACGAGCAGTACTTC

J: TRBJ2-1
size: .
V: TRBV6-5
D: TRBD2
CDR3: CATPTGSGSTHEQFF
DNA: TGTGCCACCCCGACTGGGAGCGGGAGTACCCATGAGCAGTTCTTC

J: TRBJ2-3
size: .
V: TRBV9
D: TRBD2
CDR3: CASSVEWGGQGDTQYF
DNA: TGTGCCAGCAGCGTAGAGTGGGGAGGGCAAGGAGATACGCAGTATTTT

J: TRBJ2-7
size: .
V: TRBV7-9
D: .
CDR3: CASSVSGVPWEQYF
DNA: TGTGCCAGCAGCGTTTCGGGAGTTCCGTGGGAGCAGTACTTC

J: TRBJ1-5
size: once
V: TRBV28
D: .
CDR3: CASSDRNQPQHF
DNA: TGTGCCAGCAGTGACAGAAATCAGCCCCAGCATTTT

J: TRBJ2-2
size: .
V: TRBV6-6
D: .
CDR3: CASRVIAGELFF
DNA: TGTGCCAGCAGGGTAATAGCCGGGGAGCTGTTTTTT

J: TRBJ1-5
size: .
V: TRBV3-1/TRBV3-2
D: TRBD1
CDR3: CASSQTQGGNQPQHF
DNA: TGTGCCAGCAGCCAAACACAGGGGGGGAATCAGCCCCAGCATTTT

J: TRBJ2-5
size: once
V: TRBV29-1
D: .
CDR3: CSVDGELETQYF
DNA: TGCAGCGTTGACGGGGAGTTGGAGACCCAGTACTTC

J: TRBJ1-2
size: once
V: TRBV18
D: .
CDR3: CASSPREGRDGYTF
DNA: TGTGCCAGCTCACCCCGGGAAGGGCGGGATGGCTACACCTTC

J: TRBJ1-2
size: .
V: TRBV28
D: TRBD1
CDR3: CASSPDRGTYGYTF
DNA: TGTGCCAGCAGCCCCGACAGGGGGACCTATGGCTACACCTTC

J: TRBJ1-4
size: .
V: TRBV7-2
D: TRBD1
CDR3: CASSLAGQGNEKLFF
DNA: TGTGCCAGCAGCTTAGCGGGACAGGGAAATGAAAAACTGTTTTTT

J: TRBJ2-7
size: .
V: TRBV6-2/TRBV6-3
D: .
CDR3: CASSYSVTFYEQYF
DNA: TGTGCCAGCAGTTACTCGGTCACTTTCTACGAGCAGTACTTC

J: TRBJ1-2
size: .
V: TRBV11-1
D: TRBD1
CDR3: CASSANRDSLYGYTF
DNA: TGTGCCAGCAGCGCCAACCGGGACAGTCTCTATGGCTACACCTTC

J: TRBJ2-1
size: .
V: TRBV6-2/TRBV6-3
D: .
CDR3: CASSYEASARNLLYNEQFF
DNA: TGTGCCAGCAGTTACGAGGCTAGCGCTAGAAATCTTCTATACAATGAGCAGTTCTTC

J: TRBJ2-2
size: .
V: TRBV10-2
D: TRBD2
CDR3: CASSETSGTGELFF
DNA: TGCGCCAGCAGTGAGACTAGCGGCACCGGGGAGCTGTTTTTT

J: TRBJ2-2
size: .
V: TRBV5-4
D: TRBD1
CDR3: CASSPGGNTGELFF
DNA: TGTGCCAGCAGCCCAGGGGGAAATACCGGGGAGCTGTTTTTT

J: TRBJ2-7
size: .
V: TRBV27
D: .
CDR3: CASSLSWGGNYEQYF
DNA: TGTGCCAGCAGTTTATCTTGGGGCGGGAACTACGAGCAGTACTTC